This entry is about one TCR beta chain. Its antigen is as yet unknown. Time point: blood 2 weeks post-SBRT. Specified treatment: 15 Gy SBRT to primary tumor, nephrectomy 4 weeks later. Serial blood draws occurred at baseline and 2 and 4 weeks post-SBRT. This sample was taken from a study of radiation and T cells in renal cell carcinoma. Study-level background: Nephrectomy followed 15 Gy stereotactic body radiation by 4 weeks.

Repertoires were generated with immunoSEQ multiplex PCR, while TCRdb's copy carries only in-frame clones and drops some. The sample yields roughly 130,000 clones, approximately 90% seen once. Trimming took 2 bases from V and 1 from J; bases not matched to a gene: 8. The CDR3 length is 19 residues. In germline, CDR1 is SGHTA, CDR2 FQGNSA. Notes on the study in general: Top tumor clonotypes rose in blood 2 weeks post-radiation, then contracted.

The sequencing here drew on blood, taken from a patient whose treatment included radiotherapy and nephrectomy. The chain joins TRBV7-2 to TRBJ2-6; 10 bases line up with TRBD1. The TCR sequence derives from an older woman with renal cell carcinoma. In DNA form, the CDR3 reads TGTGCCAGCAGCTTAACCGGGACAGGGGTGGGATCTGGGGCCAACGTCCTGACTTTC. Protein: CASSLTGTGVGSGANVLTF.